This T cell receptor beta chain was sequenced for a study of blood T cell repertoires in COVID-19 (dated by TCRdb to 2020 to 2021). For the wider study: Samples covering the acute and convalescent phases of COVID-19 were provided by collaborators in the United States, Italy and Spain. The prospective study material was composed of cDNA or gDNA derived from T cells, B-cell-depleted T cells, or PBMCs. The dataset comprised deeply sampled blood TCRbeta repertoires from subjects exposed to, actively infected with, or recovered from COVID-19. The repertoires were made available in a free public database intended to serve as a resource for research on the immune response to SARS-CoV-2. The samples were drawn from two sources: the first 160 participants of the ongoing ImmuneRACE study, and some 1,300 subjects contributed by 6 global collaborators. The sample metadata nearly always contained a de-identified subject ID, COVID-19 status, age in years and sex. Where available, HLA class I and class II types were obtained from metadata supplied by the sample provider rather than from assay-based typing. Beyond this particular receptor, the publication reports: Clinical and demographic metadata were provided uncurated, with the amount varying by source and participant.

A note on this clone: Its binding antigen is unknown. There are no base qualities to consult, and no much larger clone falls within one base.

Another Seattle source contributed samples from volunteer blood donors who had recovered from COVID-19. Collaborating institutions collected whole blood in K2EDTA tubes following their own protocols. For TCRbeta analysis, collaborator samples were shipped as frozen whole blood, as isolated PBMCs, or as DNA extracted from either sample type. The immunoSEQ Assay, a bias-controlled multiplex PCR, was used to amplify TCRbeta CDR3 regions from genomic DNA. As for the authors' bioinformatics: Within the assay, amplification of reference gene primers was used to estimate how many nucleated cells each sample contained. Sequence reads were collapsed and filtered to measure the absolute abundance of every unique TCRbeta CDR3 rearrangement. For each sample, productive Simpson clonality was calculated as the square root of Simpson's diversity index over productive rearrangements. This immuneACCESS table, as held by TCRdb, lists in-frame sequences with V and J called but not all clones. Of the missing ones, under half trace to an unresolved V gene in checked studies; the others have no known cause. Clonal size and the V and J genes are those of that table, whereas D and trimming came from the DNA. The sample table lists around 250,000 clones, around 83% of them with a count of one. 1.5% to 1.7% of the sample rests with the top ten.

The sequenced material came from peripheral blood. This receptor was identified in a woman between 40 and 50 years old who had recovered from COVID-19.

The CDR3: CASSQVHRGGYDGYTF. The DNA sequence is TGTGCCAGCAGCCAAGTGCACCGAGGAGGGTATGATGGCTACACCTTC. The chain is made from TRBV3-1 (or the pseudogene TRBV3-2) and TRBJ1-2; the D gene cannot be resolved reliably. The CDR3 runs 16 residues from the cysteine to the phenylalanine. Only the CDR3 DNA is retained, 48 bases long and in frame from the first base. From the germline V gene (reference sequence), CDR1 is LGHDT and CDR2 is YNNKEL. Between the V and J ends, shortened by 1 base and 6 bases respectively, the junction contains 18 bases.